This is a list of T cell receptor beta chains from one sample in a study of T cell responses to AZD1222 COVID-19 vaccine. The assay was immunoSEQ multiplex PCR, and TCRdb's table has in-frame clones only and misses some. The table shows 150,000 or so clones, with roughly nine tenths occurring only once. The sample consisted of peripheral blood, taken on day 0 of AZD1222 vaccination. The receptors stem from an adult in good health. Both conserved end residues are part of each CDR3. The D gene is left open where the match is weak. Size is stated for part of the rows, as once, few or many counts, or as a class when the clone is expanded.

J,D,V,size,DNA,CDR3
TRBJ1-2,-,TRBV9,-,TGTGCCAGCAGCCCGGGGAGGGGCGGCTACACCTTC,CASSPGRGGYTF
TRBJ2-2,TRBD2,TRBV4-1,-,TGCGCCAGCAGCCAACGAGGACTAGCGGGAGGGGGTGGCACCGGGGAGCTGTTTTTT,CASSQRGLAGGGGTGELFF
TRBJ1-1,-,TRBV5-1,-,TGCGCCAGCAGCATAGGGGCGGCGAACACTGAAGCTTTCTTT,CASSIGAANTEAFF
TRBJ1-6,-,TRBV27,-,TGTGCCAGCAGTCTACAGGCCGGAAATTCACCCCTCCACTTT,CASSLQAGNSPLHF
TRBJ1-1,-,TRBV29-1,-,TGCAGCGTTGAAGATCCTGGGAGGCACTGGGCTTTCTTT,CSVEDPGRHWAFF
TRBJ1-1,TRBD1,TRBV6-5,-,TGTGCCAGCAGTTCCCGGACAGGGAGGATGAACACTGAAGCTTTCTTT,CASSSRTGRMNTEAFF
TRBJ1-2,-,TRBV29-1,-,TGCAGCGTAGCCGGGACCTGGCTAGGCTATGGCTACACCTTC,CSVAGTWLGYGYTF
TRBJ1-1,TRBD1,TRBV6-1,-,TGTGCCAGCAGTGGGGTATTCGGACAGGTGAACACTGAAGCTTTCTTT,CASSGVFGQVNTEAFF
TRBJ2-2,TRBD1,TRBV6-5,-,TGTGCCAGCAGTAAGGGGGACAGGGAAACCGGGGAGCTGTTTTTT,CASSKGDRETGELFF
TRBJ1-1,TRBD1,TRBV6-5,once,TGTGCCAGCAGGGGGACAGGGTCCACTGAAGCTTTCTTT,CASRGTGSTEAFF
TRBJ1-1,-,TRBV7-9,-,TGTGCCAGCAGCCCTCAGGGTAGGGTTACTGAAGCTTTCTTT,CASSPQGRVTEAFF
TRBJ1-1,-,TRBV5-1,-,TGCGCCAGCAGCTTGGAATTGACAGTGAACACTGAAGCTTTCTTT,CASSLELTVNTEAFF
TRBJ1-1,-,TRBV24-1,-,TGTGCCACCAGTGAAGGCTTTGAAGCTTTCTTT,CATSEGFEAFF
TRBJ2-7,-,TRBV25-1,many,TGTGCCAGCAGTGAACGCGACAGGATGTCCTACGAGCAGTACTTC,CASSERDRMSYEQYF
TRBJ2-1,-,TRBV5-5,-,TGTGCCAGCAGCTTACCTTCTACCTACAATGAGCAGTTCTTC,CASSLPSTYNEQFF
TRBJ2-1,-,TRBV6-2/TRBV6-3,-,TGTGCCAGCAGTTCTCAGGGGTATGAGCAGTTCTTC,CASSSQGYEQFF
TRBJ2-1,-,TRBV5-5,-,TGTGCCAGCAGCCATGCCGCTTACAATGAGCAGTTCTTC,CASSHAAYNEQFF
TRBJ2-5,-,TRBV27,-,TGTGCCAGCAGTCCCTTTGGCAGGGAGAGAGAGACCCAGTACTTC,CASSPFGRERETQYF
TRBJ1-2,TRBD1,TRBV5-1,-,TGCGCCAGCAGCGCGGGACAGGGGGATGGCTATGGCTACACCTTC,CASSAGQGDGYGYTF
TRBJ2-1,-,TRBV5-1,few,TGCGCCAGCAGCTGGTTGGGGACCTCCTCCTACAATGAGCAGTTCTTC,CASSWLGTSSYNEQFF
TRBJ1-1,-,TRBV7-8,once,TGTGCCAGCAGCCTTGCCCCGAACACTGAAGCTTTCTTT,CASSLAPNTEAFF
TRBJ2-1,-,TRBV6-6,few,TGTGCCAGCAGTTCCCTCAATGAGCAGTTCTTC,CASSSLNEQFF
TRBJ2-1,TRBD2,TRBV6-5,-,TGTGCCAGCAGTAGTAGCGGGGTTTACAATGAGCAGTTCTTC,CASSSSGVYNEQFF
TRBJ1-1,TRBD1,TRBV28,-,TGTGCCAGCGGAACGGGGACAGGGAGAAACACTGAAGCTTTCTTT,CASGTGTGRNTEAFF
TRBJ1-2,TRBD1,TRBV6-4,-,TGTGCCAGCAGCCCCTTCCCAGGGGGTCGGAATGGCTACACCTTC,CASSPFPGGRNGYTF
TRBJ1-1,-,TRBV30,-,TGTGCCTGGAGTGGGGACCGAAACCAGAACACTGAAGCTTTCTTT,CAWSGDRNQNTEAFF
TRBJ1-2,TRBD1,TRBV24-1,-,TGTGCCACCAGTGATTTGGGACAGGTTCATGGCTACACCTTC,CATSDLGQVHGYTF
TRBJ1-1,TRBD1,TRBV3-1/TRBV3-2,-,TGTGCCAGCAGCCCCTGGAGAAACAGGGGTGGGCACGCTGAAGCTTTCTTT,CASSPWRNRGGHAEAFF
TRBJ2-7,TRBD2,TRBV12-5,-,TGTGCTAGTGGTTTGGGGGGGACTAGCGGGCAGGGGACCTACGAGCAGTACTTC,CASGLGGTSGQGTYEQYF
TRBJ1-1,-,TRBV3-1/TRBV3-2,-,TGTGCCAGCCAACAGGGGAACACTGAAGCTTTCTTT,CASQQGNTEAFF
TRBJ2-1,-,TRBV5-8,-,TGTGCCAGCACCTGGGGGAGGAATGAGCAGTTCTTC,CASTWGRNEQFF
TRBJ1-1,TRBD1,TRBV10-3,-,TGTGCCATCAGCCCAGGGGGAAGGACTGAAGCTTTCTTT,CAISPGGRTEAFF
TRBJ2-2,-,TRBV2,-,TGTGCCAGCAGTGAGATTACCCCAGGGACCGGGGAGCTGTTTTTT,CASSEITPGTGELFF
TRBJ1-2,-,TRBV10-3,-,TGTGCCATCAGCCCGGGGCCCGGGGAGTATGGCTACACCTTC,CAISPGPGEYGYTF
TRBJ1-2,-,TRBV19,-,TGTGCCAGTAGTGCCCAAGGCGTGGGCTACACCTTC,CASSAQGVGYTF
TRBJ2-1,TRBD1,TRBV6-4,-,TGTGCCAGCAGCGTCAAGTTGTCAGGGGGTAATGAGCAGTTCTTC,CASSVKLSGGNEQFF
TRBJ2-5,-,TRBV27,-,TGTGCCAGCAGCAGGCGAGGGGGCCAAGAGACCCAGTACTTC,CASSRRGGQETQYF
TRBJ1-1,-,TRBV29-1,-,TGCAGCGTTGAAGGACGACAGAGAACCTATGAAGCTTTCTTT,CSVEGRQRTYEAFF
TRBJ1-6,TRBD1,TRBV5-1,-,TGCGCCAGCAGCGTCGGGACAGGGTATTCACCCCTCCACTTT,CASSVGTGYSPLHF
TRBJ2-1,-,TRBV3-1/TRBV3-2,-,TGTGCCAGCAGCCAAGATGCCCGGCGGCCGATCGTCAATGAGCAGTTCTTC,CASSQDARRPIVNEQFF
TRBJ1-5,-,TRBV12-3/TRBV12-4,-,TGTGCCAGCAGTTTCTCCTCCGCACAGCCCCAGCATTTT,CASSFSSAQPQHF
TRBJ1-2,-,TRBV6-5,few,TGTGCCAGCAGTTACCTCCAGTTTAACTATGGCTACACCTTC,CASSYLQFNYGYTF
TRBJ2-7,-,TRBV11-2,-,TGTGCCAGCAGCTCCAACTACTACGAGCAGTACTTC,CASSSNYYEQYF
TRBJ1-3,-,TRBV30,-,TGTGCCTGGAGTCAATCCCGATCTGGAAACACCATATATTTT,CAWSQSRSGNTIYF
TRBJ1-1,-,TRBV5-1,-,TGCGCCAGCAGCTTGGTCATGAACACTGAAGCTTTCTTT,CASSLVMNTEAFF
TRBJ1-1,-,TRBV18,once,TGTGCCAGCTCACCATTCCAGGGTGGAGCTGGGACTGAAGCTTTCTTT,CASSPFQGGAGTEAFF
TRBJ2-1,TRBD2,TRBV24-1,-,TGTGCCACCAGTGTGGGACTAGCGGGCCTCAATGAGCAGTTCTTC,CATSVGLAGLNEQFF
TRBJ1-2,-,TRBV29-1,-,TGCAGCGTTGAAGGGGGCACTAACTATGGCTACACCTTC,CSVEGGTNYGYTF
TRBJ2-6,-,TRBV1,few,TGCACCAAGGAACAGGGGCCCTCTGGGGCCAACGTCCTGACTTTC,CTKEQGPSGANVLTF
TRBJ1-3,-,TRBV4-1,-,TGCGCCAGCAGCCCTGATACTGGGGGGGCCAACTCTGGAAACACCATATATTTT,CASSPDTGGANSGNTIYF
TRBJ1-3,-,TRBV18,-,TGTGCCAGCTCACCAGTCGCAGGGGCTGGAAACACCATATATTTT,CASSPVAGAGNTIYF
TRBJ2-7,-,TRBV18,-,TGTGCCAGCTCACCACCAAACACCAACGAGCAGTACTTC,CASSPPNTNEQYF
TRBJ1-2,TRBD1,TRBV6-5,-,TGTGCCAGCAGGCAGGGGGAAAATGGCTACACCTTC,CASRQGENGYTF
TRBJ2-3,TRBD1,TRBV5-1,-,TGCGCCAGCAGGACAGGGGGTGCAGATACGCAGTATTTT,CASRTGGADTQYF